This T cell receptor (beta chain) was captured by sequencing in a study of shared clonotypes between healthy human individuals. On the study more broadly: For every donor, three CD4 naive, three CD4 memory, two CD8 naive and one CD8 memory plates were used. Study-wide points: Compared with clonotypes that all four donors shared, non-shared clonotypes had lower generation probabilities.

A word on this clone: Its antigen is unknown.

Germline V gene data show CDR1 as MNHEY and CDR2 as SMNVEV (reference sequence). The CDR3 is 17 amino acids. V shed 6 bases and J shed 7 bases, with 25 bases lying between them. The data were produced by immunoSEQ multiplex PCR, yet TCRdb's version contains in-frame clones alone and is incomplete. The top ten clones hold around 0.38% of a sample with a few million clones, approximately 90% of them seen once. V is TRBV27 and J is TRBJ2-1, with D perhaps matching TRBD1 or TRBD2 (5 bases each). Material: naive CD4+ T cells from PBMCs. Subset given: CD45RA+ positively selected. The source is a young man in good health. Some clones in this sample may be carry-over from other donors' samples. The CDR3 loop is CASRSPAGSRGVNEQFF. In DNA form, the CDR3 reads TGTGCCAGCAGATCCCCGGCAGGTTCCCGAGGGGTTAATGAGCAGTTCTTC.